This T cell receptor (beta chain) emerged from a study of cytomegalovirus exposure and HLA in healthy donors. About the research overall: Membership in the Caucasian-associated ancestry cluster was found for around 81% of a few hundred genotyped donors.

In the case of this clone: Its antigen remains unknown.

The study, taken as a whole, reports: Many donors carried some public TCRs, although rarity characterized most TCR sequences. Later analysis associated a missense DCLRE1C variant with TCR beta V- and J-gene trimming. A few CMV-associated chains were confirmed in vitro to be specific for CMV antigens.

It was with 60 Vbeta and 13 Jbeta primers that the PCR ran. Clones were read by immunoSEQ multiplex PCR, and TCRdb kept only the in-frame ones, dropping some. Of roughly 140,000 clones in the sample, 55% to 85% are singletons; the top ten hold 2.1%. This clonotype was sampled from a man in his forties in good health and CMV-seronegative. The sequenced material came from PBMCs.

CDR3 in DNA: TGCGCCAGCAGCCTAGAAATGGTCCGGACTCTCTCCGAGCAGTACTTC. This codes for CASSLEMVRTLSEQYF. The gene calls are TRBV10-2 and TRBJ2-7, with a tentative D call TRBD2 (5 bases). V was clipped by 6 bases and J by 6 bases, with 24 bases between them. The CDR3 covers 16 residues. The V gene's germline CDR1 is WSHSY and CDR2 SAAADI.